This section outlines one T cell receptor beta chain sequence together with its context. This sample is drawn from a study of blood T cell repertoires in COVID-19. The wider study: Acute and convalescent COVID-19 samples came from the United States, Italy and Spain. In each case, the material was cDNA or gDNA derived from T cells, B-cell-depleted T cells, or PBMCs.

CDR1 and CDR2 (germline): MNHEY, SVGAGI. The V and J ends lost 2 bases and 7 bases, in that order; junction bases with no gene match: 8. The CDR3 loop spans 15 amino acids. Authors' methods: Researchers report that nucleated cell counts were estimated from reference gene primer amplification. Some clones are missing from TCRdb's copy, which holds only in-frame ones; the method was immunoSEQ multiplex PCR. The DNA gave D and trimming, while V, J and clone size come from that table. The sample shows approximately 130,000 clones, approximately 90% of them seen only once. The rearrangement joins TRBV6-5 to TRBJ2-7, with 10 bases that match TRBD1. Sequenced material: peripheral blood. This clonotype originated in a human donor in a cohort sampled during active COVID-19. The CDR3 loop is CASSYGGTGVGEQYF. CDR3 in DNA: TGTGCCAGCAGTTACGGGGGGACAGGGGTAGGGGAGCAGTACTTC.